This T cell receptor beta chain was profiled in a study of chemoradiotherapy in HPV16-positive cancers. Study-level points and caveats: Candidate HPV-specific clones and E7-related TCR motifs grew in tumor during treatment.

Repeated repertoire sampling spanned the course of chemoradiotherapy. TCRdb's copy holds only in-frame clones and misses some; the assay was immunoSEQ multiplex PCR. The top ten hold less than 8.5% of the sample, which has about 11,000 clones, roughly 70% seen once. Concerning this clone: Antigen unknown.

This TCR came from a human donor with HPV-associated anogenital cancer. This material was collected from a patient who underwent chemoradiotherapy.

CDR3 protein: CASSLVRLARSADTQYF. The CDR3 DNA reads TGTGCCAGCAGCTTAGTAAGACTAGCAAGATCGGCAGATACGCAGTATTTT. This chain connects TRBV7-2 to TRBJ2-3, with 7 bases matching TRBD2. This CDR3 is built from 17 residues. Germline lookup yields CDR1 SGHTA and CDR2 FQGNSA. The ends lost 1 base at V and 4 bases at J; junction bases unmatched: 11.